A single sample is the source of the 18 T cell receptor beta chains below, sequenced in a study of shared clonotypes between healthy human individuals. This table comes from immunoSEQ multiplex PCR, and its TCRdb copy is limited to in-frame clones, with some not included. This sample yields some 1 million clones, of which approximately 68% are seen a single time; approximately 1.5% belongs to the top ten. The source material was memory CD4+ T cells sorted from blood. The subset denotes: CD45RA-negative fraction. The receptors were gathered from a man between 18 and 35 years old in good health.

This chain links TRBV5-1 with TRBJ1-6, with D unresolved. This CDR3 spans 15 amino acids. Germline CDR1 is SGHRS and CDR2 is YFSETQ. The ends were cut back, 0 bases at V and 5 bases at J, with 9 bases in the middle. CDR3 DNA: TGCGCCAGCAGCTTGGGCCCGGAAGATAATTCACCCCTCCACTTT. Protein product: CASSLGPEDNSPLHF. Supplemented by reference TRBV5-1 and TRBJ1-6, the full variable domain reads KAGVTQTPRYLIKTRGQQVTLSCSPISGHRSVSWYQQTPGQGLQFLFEYFSETQRNKGNFPGRFSGRQFSNSRSEMNVSTLELGDSALYLCASSLGPEDNSPLHFGNGTRLTVT.

This rearrangement joins TRBV5-1 to TRBJ2-1; TRBD1 aligns across 11 bases. V was clipped by 1 base and J by 7 bases; unmatched bases: 4. Germline values: CDR1 SGHRS, CDR2 YFSETQ. This CDR3 region has 15 residues. The CDR3 sequence is CASSLRTGGLNEQFF. The CDR3 DNA is TGCGCCAGCAGCTTGCGGACAGGGGGCTTAAATGAGCAGTTCTTC.

The chain couples TRBV6-1 to TRBJ1-1; 8 positions agree with TRBD1. V lost 6 bases, J lost 8 bases, and 14 bases stayed unmatched. The CDR3 sequence is 15 residues long. Germline V gene sequence: CDR1 MNHNS, CDR2 SASEGT. The CDR3 reads CASRSGTGFNSEAFF. DNA for the CDR3: TGTGCCAGCAGGTCTGGGACAGGCTTTAATAGCGAAGCTTTCTTT.

The V call is TRBV9, the J call TRBJ2-3, with 9 bases lining up with TRBD2. V was pared by 4 bases and J by 2 bases, with 5 bases of the junction left unmatched. CDR1 SGDLS and CDR2 YYNGEE come from the germline V gene. This CDR3 is 15 amino acids long. The CDR3 region is CASSSGGGATDTQYF. The CDR3, as DNA: TGTGCCAGCAGCTCCGGCGGGGGGGCCACAGATACGCAGTATTTT.

The chain links TRBV18 to TRBJ2-7, with 9 positions matching TRBD1. Germline-derived CDR1 and CDR2 are KGHSH and LQKENI. This CDR3 spans 14 amino acids. With 6 bases clipped from V and 7 bases from J, the junction kept 10 bases outside the gene matches. CDR3 protein: CASSPGTGPMEQYF. The CDR3, as DNA: TGTGCCAGCTCGCCCGGGACAGGGCCCATGGAGCAGTACTTC. Together with reference TRBV18 and TRBJ2-7, the CDR3 gives the full variable domain: NAGVMQNPRHLVRRRGQEARLRCSPMKGHSHVYWYRQLPEEGLKFMVYLQKENIIDESGMPKERFSAEFPKEGPSILRIQQVVRGDSAAYFCASSPGTGPMEQYFGPGTRLTVT.

The gene calls are TRBV7-2 and TRBJ2-7; the match to TRBD2 covers 10 bases. In germline, CDR1 is SGHTA, CDR2 FQGNSA. The CDR3 spans 17 residues. V dropped 4 bases and J dropped 1; count of bases not matched to a gene: 10. The CDR3 sequence: CASSSQPILAGSYEQYF. In DNA, the CDR3 is TGTGCCAGCAGCTCCCAACCTATACTAGCGGGGTCCTACGAGCAGTACTTC.

This clone was seen repeatedly, ten times or more. The V and J genes are TRBV4-1 and TRBJ2-7; TRBD1 or TRBD2 may be the D gene (5 bases each). The CDR3 is 15 amino acids. Germline V gene lookup returns CDR1 MGHRA and CDR2 YSYEKL. Trimming left V 1 base short and J 3 bases short, with 13 bases between. The CDR3 loop is CASSQVGLGVYEQYF. Here the CDR3 DNA reads TGCGCCAGCAGCCAAGTTGGGCTGGGGGTCTACGAGCAGTACTTC.

This clone was recorded a few times. This chain uses TRBV30 with TRBJ1-4; D uncertain. CDR1 GTSNPN and CDR2 SVGIG come from the germline V gene (reference sequence). V was cut by 1 base and J by 4 bases, with 4 bases left in between. The CDR3 has 12 amino acids. The CDR3 here is CAWSGGNEKLFF. CDR3 sequence (DNA): TGTGCCTGGAGTGGGGGTAATGAAAAACTGTTTTTT.

The gene calls are TRBV4-2 and TRBJ2-2; 8 bases fit TRBD1. The germline V gene encodes CDR1 LGHNA and CDR2 YNFKEQ. Trimming took 4 bases from V and 5 from J; bases not matched to a gene: 12. CDR3 length equals 17 residues. CDR3: CASSPYTGRQGTGELFF. DNA for the CDR3: TGTGCCAGCAGCCCATACACAGGTCGACAGGGGACCGGGGAGCTGTTTTTT.

This clone was picked up one time. The rearrangement links TRBV7-8 to TRBJ2-5; 11 bases line up with TRBD2. CDR1 is SGHVS and CDR2 is FQNEAQ in the germline V gene. Trimming removed 5 bases from V and 5 bases from J; junction bases left unmatched: 10. The CDR3 has 16 amino acids. The CDR3 region has the DNA TGTGCCAGCAGCAGGGTTAGCGGGGGGGCCTGGGAGACCCAGTACTTC. Its protein is CASSRVSGGAWETQYF. Filled out from reference TRBV7-8 and TRBJ2-5, the complete variable domain reads GAGVSQSPRYKVAKRGQDVALRCDPISGHVSLFWYQQALGQGPEFLTYFQNEAQLDKSGLPSDRFFAERPEGSVSTLKIQRTQQEDSAVYLCASSRVSGGAWETQYFGPGTRLLVL.

In the case of this clone: Other DNA sequences in this sample translate to the same CDR3. The J gene is TRBJ2-6, the V gene TRBV7-2; D is undetermined. The CDR3 runs to 16 residues. CDR1 is SGHTA and CDR2 is FQGNSA in the germline V gene. V lost 1 base and J lost 0, with 7 bases in between. This CDR3 is CASSLVRSSGANVLTF. The CDR3 DNA is TGTGCCAGCAGCTTAGTAAGGAGCTCTGGGGCCAACGTCCTGACTTTC.

The rearrangement links TRBV10-3 to TRBJ2-3; D not certain. Between the trimmed V and J ends, which lost 3 bases and 6 bases, there was a span of 10 bases. The CDR3 consists of 13 residues. CDR1 ENHRY and CDR2 SYGVKD come from the germline V gene. The CDR3 DNA sequence: TGTGCCATCAGTGATTCTACTATCGATACGCAGTATTTT. Its translation is CAISDSTIDTQYF.

The chain uses TRBV11-2 and TRBJ2-1, with no clear D. V was shortened by 2 bases and J by 9 bases, with 11 bases between the two germline ends. Germline V gene data show CDR1 as SGHAT and CDR2 as FQNNGV. This CDR3 is built from 13 residues. The CDR3 loop reads CASSLSWQIEQFF. CDR3 nucleotide sequence: TGTGCCAGCAGCTTAAGTTGGCAGATTGAGCAGTTCTTC.

The genes are TRBV25-1 and TRBJ2-7; 11 nucleotides align to TRBD1. CDR1 is MGHDK, CDR2 SYGVNS, per germline. Trimming removed 3 bases from V and 8 bases from J; junction bases left unmatched: 6. This CDR3 contains 14 residues. The CDR3 region is CASSDGQGAIKQYF. The CDR3 DNA reads as TGTGCCAGCAGTGACGGACAGGGGGCAATAAAGCAGTACTTC.

The chain uses TRBV5-1 and TRBJ1-2; D may be TRBD1 (6 bases). CDR3 length equals 20 residues. Germline CDR1 SGHRS, CDR2 YFSETQ. The V and J ends lost 2 bases and 4 bases respectively, with 30 bases between them. The CDR3 is CASSFGHLGTRGRGIYGYTF. The CDR3 DNA sequence: TGCGCCAGCAGCTTCGGCCATTTAGGGACACGGGGGCGAGGAATCTATGGCTACACCTTC.

J is TRBJ1-4 and V is TRBV25-1, with 10 positions matching TRBD1. With V trimmed by 5 bases and J by 7 bases, 16 bases remained unmatched. The V gene's germline CDR1 is MGHDK and CDR2 SYGVNS. This CDR3 comprises 18 residues. The CDR3 DNA reads TGTGCCAGCAGTTCCTACCGGGACAGGGGATCAGGACGTGAAAAACTGTTTTTT. This translates into CASSSYRDRGSGREKLFF. Filled out from reference TRBV25-1 and TRBJ1-4, the complete variable domain reads EADIYQTPRYLVIGTGKKITLECSQTMGHDKMYWYQQDPGMELHLIHYSYGVNSTEKGDLSSESTVSRIRTEHFPLTLESARPSHTSQYLCASSSYRDRGSGREKLFFGSGTQLSVL.

The genes are TRBV2 and TRBJ2-7; no clear D gene. Germline V lookup: CDR1 SNHLY, CDR2 FYNNEI. Trimming cost V 6 bases and J 2 bases, with 14 bases left between them. The CDR3 extends over 14 amino acids. The CDR3 here is CASSGAQTPYEQYF. The CDR3 nucleotides read TGTGCCAGCAGCGGAGCGCAGACGCCCTACGAGCAGTACTTC.

J is TRBJ2-6 and V is TRBV5-4; 9 bases line up with TRBD2. After removal of 3 bases from V and 0 bases from J, the junction contained 4 bases not matched to a gene. The CDR3 has 17 amino acids. Per germline, CDR1 SGHNT and CDR2 YYREEE (reference sequence). CDR3 nucleotide sequence: TGTGCCAGCAGCTACGGCGGGGGGGACTCTGGGGCCAACGTCCTGACTTTC. This codes for CASSYGGGDSGANVLTF.